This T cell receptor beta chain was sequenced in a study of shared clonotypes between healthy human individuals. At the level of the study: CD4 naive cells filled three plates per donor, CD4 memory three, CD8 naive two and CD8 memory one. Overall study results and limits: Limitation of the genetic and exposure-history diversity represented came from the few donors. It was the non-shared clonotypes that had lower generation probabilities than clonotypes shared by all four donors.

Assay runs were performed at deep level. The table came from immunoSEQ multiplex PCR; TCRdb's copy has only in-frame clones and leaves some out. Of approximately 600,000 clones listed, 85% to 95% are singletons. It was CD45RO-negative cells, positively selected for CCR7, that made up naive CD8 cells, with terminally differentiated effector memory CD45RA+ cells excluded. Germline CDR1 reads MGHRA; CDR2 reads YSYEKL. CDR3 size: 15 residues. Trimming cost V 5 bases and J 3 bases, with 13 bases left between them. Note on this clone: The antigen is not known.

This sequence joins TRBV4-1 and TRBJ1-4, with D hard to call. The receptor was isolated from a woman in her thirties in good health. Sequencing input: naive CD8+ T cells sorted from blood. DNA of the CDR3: TGCGCCAGCAGCGCCAGAGAGGGAGCTAATGAAAAACTGTTTTTT. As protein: CASSAREGANEKLFF.